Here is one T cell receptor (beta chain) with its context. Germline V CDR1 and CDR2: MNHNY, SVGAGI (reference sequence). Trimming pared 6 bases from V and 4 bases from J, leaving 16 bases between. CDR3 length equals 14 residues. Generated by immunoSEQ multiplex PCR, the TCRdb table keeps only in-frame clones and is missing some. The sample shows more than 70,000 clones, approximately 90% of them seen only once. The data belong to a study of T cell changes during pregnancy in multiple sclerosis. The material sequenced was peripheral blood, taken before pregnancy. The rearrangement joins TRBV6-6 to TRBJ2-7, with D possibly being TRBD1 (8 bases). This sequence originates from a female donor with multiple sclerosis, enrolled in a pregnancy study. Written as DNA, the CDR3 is TGTGCCAGCAGAGAGAACAGGGGGGGGTACGAGCAGTACTTC. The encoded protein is CASRENRGGYEQYF.